What follows are 30 T cell receptor beta chains derived from one specimen sequenced in a study of T cells in Graves' hyperthyroidism and ophthalmopathy. It was RNA transcripts that yielded the amplified TCR beta CDR3 regions. RT-PCR in the first round (using the HTBI primer set) targeted the TCR CDR3. Each CDR3 protein gets one entry after TCRdb re-called the multiplex PCR reads with MiXCR. This table has about 300,000 distinct CDR3 sequences, roughly 15% appearing once. Material: blood. The receptors shown here come from a young man with Graves' hyperthyroidism.

This clonotype was detected many times. The rearrangement uses TRBV6-1 and TRBJ2-5; D may be TRBD1 or TRBD2 (5 bases each). Trimming removed 5 bases at V and 3 bases at J, with 25 bases between. Germline V gives CDR1 MNHNS, CDR2 SASEGT. This CDR3 contains 18 residues. Written as DNA, the CDR3 is TGTGCCAGCAGTTCCGCAGGGCGGAGGCCGAGGGTTAAAGAGACCCAGTACTTC. As protein: CASSSAGRRPRVKETQYF.

There are many counts of this clonotype. The V call is TRBV11-2, the J call TRBJ2-5; no reliable D call. Germline-derived CDR1 and CDR2 are SGHAT and FQNNGV. Trimming cost V 5 bases and J 4 bases, with 2 bases left between them. CDR3 length: 10 amino acids. CDR3 bases: TGTGCCAGCAGCCGAGAGACCCAGTACTTC. It translates to CASSRETQYF.

The sample holds many counts of this clonotype. The genes are TRBV3-1 and TRBJ1-1, with 7 bases that match TRBD1. CDR3 length equals 14 residues. The junction had 7 bases not matched to a gene; V was cut back by 5 bases and J by 4 bases. Germline CDR1 is LGHDT and CDR2 is YNNKEL (reference sequence). As DNA, the CDR3 is TGTGCCAGCAGCACAAACAGGGGTTTCACTGAAGCTTTCTTT. Encoded protein: CASSTNRGFTEAFF.

On this clonotype: This may stem from a read error, because a much larger clone lies one nucleotide away. This chain connects TRBV30 to TRBJ1-1; possibly TRBD1 for D (6 bases). Germline V lookup: CDR1 GTSNPN, CDR2 SVGIG (reference sequence). The CDR3 length is 13 residues. The V gene lost 3 bases and the J gene lost 4 bases, with 12 bases spanning the gap. The CDR3 here is CAWRRGGSTEAFF. DNA for the CDR3: TGTGCCTGGAGGAGGGGGGGTAGCACTGAAGCTTTCTTT.

This clonotype showed up many times. J is TRBJ1-5 and V is TRBV2, with TRBD1 matching over 8 bases. This CDR3 region has 15 residues. Germline-derived CDR1 and CDR2 are SNHLY and FYNNEI. V shed 5 bases and J 0 bases; nucleotides not matched to a gene: 3. CDR3 sequence (DNA): TGTGCCAGCAGTCTGACAGGGGATAGCAATCAGCCCCAGCATTTT. Translating it yields CASSLTGDSNQPQHF.

This clonotype appeared many times. The chain recombines TRBV28 with TRBJ2-1; D unresolved. Germline assignment: CDR1 MDHEN and CDR2 SYDVKM. CDR3 size: 13 residues. V lost 7 bases and J lost 7, with 14 bases in between. CDR3 sequence: CASTRLGVNEQFF. The CDR3 nucleotides are TGTGCCAGCACCCGACTTGGAGTGAATGAGCAGTTCTTC.

This clonotype was observed a few times. The DNA of the CDR3 is TGTGCCAGCAGACAGCTAGGCACCGGGGAGCTGTTTTTT. Its translation: CASRQLGTGELFF. The chain carries TRBV7-9 and TRBJ2-2, with D hard to call. CDR1 and CDR2 (germline): SEHNR, FQNEAQ (reference sequence). CDR3 length: 13 residues. V lost 6 bases and J lost 4, with 9 bases in between.

This clonotype appeared a few times. A read error may explain this, as a much larger clone is one base away. V is TRBV11-3 and J is TRBJ1-1; D not certain. The CDR3 has 15 residues. V was cut by 6 bases and J by 1 base, with 15 bases left in between. Germline loops: CDR1 SGHNT, CDR2 YENEEA. CDR3 DNA sequence: TGTGCCAGCAGGTCCAGTTTTACAGAGAACACTGAAGCTTTCTTT. Amino acids: CASRSSFTENTEAFF.

This clonotype was observed a handful of times. The CDR3 here is CAISDSLNYGYTF. CDR3 bases: TGTGCCATCAGTGACAGTCTAAACTATGGCTACACCTTC. The chain has TRBV10-3 and TRBJ1-2; D is unclear. The V gene's germline CDR1 is ENHRY and CDR2 SYGVKD. V was shortened by 3 bases and J by 2 bases, with 7 bases between the two germline ends. CDR3 length: 13 amino acids.

This clonotype has ten or more counts. This rearrangement joins TRBV27 to TRBJ1-2, with D tentatively TRBD1 (5 bases). The CDR3 totals 14 residues. Germline assignment: CDR1 MNHEY and CDR2 SMNVEV (reference sequence). The V gene lost 3 bases and the J gene lost 8 bases, with 16 bases spanning the gap. This CDR3 reads CASSFQGGVLGYTF. CDR3 nucleotides: TGTGCCAGCAGTTTCCAGGGAGGAGTATTAGGCTACACCTTC.

This clonotype was counted at least ten times. The chain employs TRBV24-1 and TRBJ2-3; perhaps TRBD1 as D (7 bases). The CDR3 spans 17 residues. V was shortened by 2 bases and J by 3 bases, with 17 bases between the two germline ends. CDR1 KGHDR and CDR2 SFDVKD come from the germline V gene. For the CDR3, the DNA is TGTGCCACCAGTGATTATCCGGTCCAGGGGGGAACAGATACGCAGTATTTT. Translating it yields CATSDYPVQGGTDTQYF.

This clonotype has ten or more counts. The V gene is TRBV11-2, the J gene TRBJ2-3, with TRBD2 matching over 10 bases. This CDR3 comprises 16 residues. Per germline, CDR1 SGHAT and CDR2 FQNNGV. V lost 0 bases to trimming and J lost 6 bases; unmatched junction nucleotides: 6. The CDR3 region is CASSLDHLAGADTQYF. The CDR3 DNA reads TGTGCCAGCAGCTTAGATCACCTAGCGGGAGCTGATACGCAGTATTTT.

This clonotype was recorded many times. The chain has TRBV12-3 or TRBV12-4 and TRBJ2-3; 8 bases map to TRBD2. The CDR3 sequence is 17 residues long. J was trimmed by 3 bases and V by 6 bases; bases with no gene match: 14. CDR3 DNA sequence: TGTGCCAGCAGCTCAACGGGAGGGACTAGGGGTACAGATACGCAGTATTTT. It encodes CASSSTGGTRGTDTQYF.

At least ten counts were recorded for this clonotype. This sequence joins TRBV30 and TRBJ2-5; no clear D. Germline assignment: CDR1 GTSNPN and CDR2 SVGIG (reference sequence). V was cut by 0 bases and J by 2 bases, with 4 bases left in between. This CDR3 is 12 amino acids long. Here the CDR3 reads CAWSVGQETQYF. The CDR3 bases are TGTGCCTGGAGTGTCGGGCAAGAGACCCAGTACTTC.

This clonotype was observed a few times. The chain carries TRBV7-9 and TRBJ1-2, with D unclear. Germline V gene sequence: CDR1 SEHNR, CDR2 FQNEAQ (reference sequence). Trimming took 3 bases from V and 2 from J, leaving 16 bases between them. The CDR3 is 16 residues long. CDR3 bases: TGTGCCAGCAGCTTCAGTGTCCAGAACCCAAACTATGGCTACACCTTC. Residues: CASSFSVQNPNYGYTF.

This clonotype has at least ten counts. V and J are TRBV3-1 and TRBJ2-7; 7 bases map to TRBD2. V dropped 8 bases and J dropped 3; count of bases not matched to a gene: 22. The germline V gene encodes CDR1 LGHDT and CDR2 YNNKEL (reference sequence). The CDR3 consists of 18 residues. For the CDR3, the DNA is TGTGCCAGCCCCCTCGTTAAGGGGAGGGCCTTCGAGCACTACGAGCAGTACTTC. Translated, it gives CASPLVKGRAFEHYEQYF.

The V gene is TRBV5-1, the J gene TRBJ2-5; possibly TRBD1 or TRBD2 for D (5 bases each). Trimming cost V 3 bases and J 6 bases, with 18 bases left between them. The V gene's germline CDR1 is SGHRS and CDR2 YFSETQ. This CDR3 is built from 15 residues. CDR3 DNA: TGCGCCAGCAGCTCCATTCCCGGGACGGCACAGACCCAGTACTTC. Its protein product is CASSSIPGTAQTQYF.

The chain uses TRBV2 and TRBJ2-7; TRBD1 might be the D (5 bases). The germline V and J ends were trimmed by 3 bases and 3 bases, with 9 bases remaining between them. Germline V lookup: CDR1 SNHLY, CDR2 FYNNEI. The CDR3 loop spans 13 amino acids. This chain's CDR3 is CASSEGRYYEQYF. The CDR3 DNA follows: TGTGCCAGCAGTGAGGGGCGTTACTACGAGCAGTACTTC.

This clonotype was observed at least ten times. The rearrangement uses TRBV13 and TRBJ2-2; no clear D. Germline V gives CDR1 PRHDT, CDR2 FYEKMQ (reference sequence). V dropped 5 bases and J dropped 2 bases, with 15 bases sitting between them. The CDR3 is 16 residues long. The CDR3 DNA reads as TGTGCCAGCAGCCCCACAGAAATTCCCAACACCGGGGAGCTGTTTTTT. It translates to CASSPTEIPNTGELFF.

CDR3 sequence (DNA): TGCAGTGCGGCGTCCCCCTATTACGACTATGGCTACACCTTC. It codes for CSAASPYYDYGYTF. V gene TRBV20-1 combines with J gene TRBJ1-2; D unresolved. The CDR3 consists of 14 residues. Trimming took 6 bases from V and 3 from J, leaving 17 bases between them. Germline V gene lookup returns CDR1 DFQATT and CDR2 SNEGSKA (reference sequence).

At least ten counts were recorded for this clonotype. The chain is built from TRBV2 and TRBJ2-5; 9 bases agree with TRBD1. The V gene end was trimmed by 4 bases and the J gene end by 5 bases; junction bases not matched to a gene: 8. CDR3 length: 15 residues. CDR1 and CDR2 (germline): SNHLY, FYNNEI. The CDR3 region has the DNA TGTGCCAGCAGTGTCGGGACAGGGTGGTGGGAGACCCAGTACTTC. Its translation: CASSVGTGWWETQYF.

A few counts support this clonotype. This chain links TRBV18 with TRBJ2-1, with D perhaps TRBD2 (6 bases). V was cut by 6 bases and J by 9 bases, with 21 bases left in between. The CDR3 has 15 residues. Germline V CDR1 and CDR2: KGHSH, LQKENI. The CDR3 region is CASSPSLSRRAEQFF. CDR3 bases: TGTGCCAGCTCCCCGTCTTTGAGTAGGAGGGCTGAGCAGTTCTTC.

This clonotype was recorded at least ten times. The CDR3 reads CSAMGKRTGPGETQYF. In DNA form, the CDR3 reads TGCAGTGCTATGGGGAAAAGGACAGGGCCAGGGGAGACCCAGTACTTC. The chain joins TRBV20-1 to TRBJ2-5; TRBD1 matches at 8 bases. The V segment lost 4 bases and the J segment 5 bases; nucleotides outside the gene matches: 15. The CDR3 is 16 residues long. Germline CDR1 reads DFQATT; CDR2 reads SNEGSKA (reference sequence).

This clonotype was observed a handful of times. V and J are TRBV10-2 and TRBJ2-5; TRBD2 matches at 11 bases. The CDR3 contains 13 residues. Germline CDR1 is WSHSY and CDR2 is SAAADI. J lost 5 bases, V lost 8 bases, and 4 bases had no gene match. This CDR3 is CASLAGGLETQYF. CDR3 DNA sequence: TGCGCCAGCTTAGCGGGAGGGCTTGAGACCCAGTACTTC.

A word on this clonotype: A much larger clone differs from this one at a single base, so this may be a read error. This chain joins TRBV27 and TRBJ2-1, with 12 positions matching TRBD2. The V gene end was trimmed by 6 bases and the J gene end by 8 bases; junction bases not matched to a gene: 14. Germline V CDR1 and CDR2: MNHEY, SMNVEV (reference sequence). The CDR3 totals 17 residues. The CDR3: CASSTKARLAGDDEQFF. In DNA, the CDR3 is TGTGCCAGCAGCACCAAAGCCCGACTAGCGGGAGATGATGAGCAGTTCTTC.

With regard to this clonotype: A much more abundant neighbour one base away suggests this may be a read error. The chain couples TRBV5-1 to TRBJ2-3; TRBD2 matches 7 bases. V shed 7 bases, J shed 4 bases, and the junction held 15 bases outside the gene matches. The CDR3 is made up of 16 amino acids. The germline V gene encodes CDR1 SGHRS and CDR2 YFSETQ. Here the CDR3 reads CASGPSGIGLADTQYF. For the CDR3, the DNA is TGCGCCAGCGGCCCGAGCGGGATTGGGTTAGCAGATACGCAGTATTTT.

This clonotype has a handful of counts. This rearrangement joins TRBV6-1 to TRBJ1-5; a possible D gene is TRBD1 (6 bases). V was trimmed by 2 bases and J by 2 bases, leaving 22 bases between them. There are 19 residues in the CDR3. Germline CDR1 is MNHNS and CDR2 is SASEGT. The CDR3 nucleotides are TGTGCCAGCAGTGAATGGAGGGGGACGACTGTTTCGGGCAATCAGCCCCAGCATTTT. As protein: CASSEWRGTTVSGNQPQHF.

This clonotype was observed a handful of times. J is TRBJ2-1 and V is TRBV7-9; no clear D gene. CDR1 and CDR2 (germline): SEHNR, FQNEAQ (reference sequence). V lost 6 bases, J lost 5 bases, and 20 bases lay in between. This CDR3 has 16 residues. CDR3 sequence: CASRFDLGRLNNEQFF. CDR3 DNA: TGTGCCAGCAGATTCGATCTCGGACGGCTTAACAATGAGCAGTTCTTC.

This clonotype showed up many times. The chain is built from TRBV20-1 and TRBJ2-7; D is uncertain. Germline-derived CDR1 and CDR2 are DFQATT and SNEGSKA (reference sequence). CDR3 length: 15 amino acids. V lost 3 bases and J lost 1, with 16 bases in between. In DNA, the CDR3 is TGCAGTGCTAGTGTCCTTATAGGGTATTCCTACGAGCAGTACTTC. It yields the protein CSASVLIGYSYEQYF.

This clonotype was found a few times. The V and J genes are TRBV7-8 and TRBJ2-1, with D possibly TRBD2 on 5 matching bases. CDR3 size: 17 residues. Germline CDR1 and CDR2: SGHVS and FQNEAQ. Deletions cut 3 bases from V and 5 bases from J, with 20 bases between. CDR3 sequence reads: CASSLEPWASRDNEQFF. CDR3 sequence (DNA): TGTGCCAGCAGCTTGGAGCCGTGGGCTTCGCGGGACAATGAGCAGTTCTTC.